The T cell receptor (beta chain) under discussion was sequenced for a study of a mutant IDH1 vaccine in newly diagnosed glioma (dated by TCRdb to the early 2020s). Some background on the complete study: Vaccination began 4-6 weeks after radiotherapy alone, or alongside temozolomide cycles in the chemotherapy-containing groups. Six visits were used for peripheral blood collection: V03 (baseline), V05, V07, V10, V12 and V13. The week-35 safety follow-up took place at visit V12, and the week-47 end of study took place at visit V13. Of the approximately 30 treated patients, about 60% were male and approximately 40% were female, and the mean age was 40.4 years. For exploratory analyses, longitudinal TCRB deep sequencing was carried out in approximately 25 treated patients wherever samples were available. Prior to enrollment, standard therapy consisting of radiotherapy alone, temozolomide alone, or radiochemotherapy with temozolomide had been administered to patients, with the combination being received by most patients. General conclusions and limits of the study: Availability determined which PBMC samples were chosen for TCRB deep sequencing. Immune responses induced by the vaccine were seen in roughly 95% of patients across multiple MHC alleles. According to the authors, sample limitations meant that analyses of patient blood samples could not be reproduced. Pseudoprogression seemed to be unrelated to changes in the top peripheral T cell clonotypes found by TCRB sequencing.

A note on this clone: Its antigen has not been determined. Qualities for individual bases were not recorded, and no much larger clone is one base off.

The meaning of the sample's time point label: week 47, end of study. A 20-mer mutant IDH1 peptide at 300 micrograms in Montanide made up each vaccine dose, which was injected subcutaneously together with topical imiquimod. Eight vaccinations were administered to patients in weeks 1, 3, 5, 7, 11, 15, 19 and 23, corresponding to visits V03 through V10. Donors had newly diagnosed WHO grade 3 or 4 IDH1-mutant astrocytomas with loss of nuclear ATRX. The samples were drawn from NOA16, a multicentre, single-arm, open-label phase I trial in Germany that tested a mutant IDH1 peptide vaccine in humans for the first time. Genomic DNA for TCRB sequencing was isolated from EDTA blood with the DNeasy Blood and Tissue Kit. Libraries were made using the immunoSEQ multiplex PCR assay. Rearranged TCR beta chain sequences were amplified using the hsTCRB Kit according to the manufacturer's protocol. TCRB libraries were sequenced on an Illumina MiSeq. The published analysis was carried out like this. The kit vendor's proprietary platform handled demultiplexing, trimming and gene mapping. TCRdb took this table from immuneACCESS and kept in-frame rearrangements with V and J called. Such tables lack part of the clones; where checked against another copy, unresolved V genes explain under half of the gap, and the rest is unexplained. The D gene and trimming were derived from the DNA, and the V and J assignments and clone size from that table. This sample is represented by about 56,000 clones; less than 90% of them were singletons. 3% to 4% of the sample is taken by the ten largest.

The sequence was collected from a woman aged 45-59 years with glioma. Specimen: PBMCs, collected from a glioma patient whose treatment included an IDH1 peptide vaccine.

The DNA sequence follows: TGTGCCAGCAGCGACCCCGTGGGGGGCCAAGAGACCCAGTACTTC. The encoded protein is CASSDPVGGQETQYF. Recombination joined TRBV9 with TRBJ2-5; possibly the D gene is TRBD2, per 6 matching bases. CDR1 is given as SGDLS and CDR2 as YYNGEE, both from the germline V gene. From the cysteine up to the phenylalanine, the CDR3 has a length of 15 residues. Left in the record is the CDR3 DNA by itself, 45 bases read in frame from the first base. V is pared back by 3 bases and J by 1 base, with 13 bases lying between the germline termini.